This TCR beta chain was observed in a study of blood T cell repertoires in COVID-19. Background on the study: The samples span acute and convalescent COVID-19 from the United States, Italy and Spain. PBMCs, B-cell-depleted T cells, or T cells provided the cDNA or gDNA that made up the material.

This CDR3 has 12 amino acids. V lost 1 base to trimming and J lost 8 bases, with 8 bases between them. Germline V gene lookup returns CDR1 MNHEY and CDR2 SVGAGI. The repertoire was sequenced with immunoSEQ multiplex PCR; TCRdb's copy has only in-frame clones and lacks some. This sample has roughly 200,000 clones, with 83% found just once. This receptor was identified in a human donor in a cohort sampled during active COVID-19. The chain is built from TRBV6-5 and TRBJ1-1; weak D call: TRBD1 (5 bases). Sequencing was performed on peripheral blood. The CDR3 is CASSYLAGEAFF. CDR3 bases: TGTGCCAGCAGTTACTTGGCAGGGGAAGCTTTCTTT.